The source of this TCR beta chain is a study of OX40 agonist ivuxolimab in advanced cancers. Context from the whole study: Ivuxolimab was an agonistic, fully human IgG2 monoclonal antibody directed against OX40 (CD134), a costimulatory receptor. The paper describes the monotherapy dose-escalation part (N = 52 patients) of the phase I trial of ivuxolimab. In the dose-escalation cohort, around four fifths of patients were male, and the mean age was around 60 years, with a range of roughly 20 to 80. Peripheral TCRbeta sequencing was intended to test whether TCR sequence diversity was altered and clonal T-cell expansion was caused by ivuxolimab. Patients were allowed to have had prior anti-PD-1, anti-PD-L1 or anti-CTLA-4 therapy, and approximately 43% of the dose-escalation patients had previously received checkpoint inhibitors. Intravenous ivuxolimab was administered to patients every 2 weeks at six dose levels: 0.01, 0.1, 0.3, 1.5, 3 and 10 mg/kg. Three dose-escalation patients achieved partial responses, one with hepatocellular carcinoma and two with cutaneous melanoma. Among the approximately 54 dose-escalation patients, some 20 had hepatocellular carcinoma, 15 melanoma, 9 renal cell carcinoma and 9 head and neck cancer.

Overall study results and their limits: Low levels of normalized T-cell clonal expansion were also seen in some patients who did not respond. After ivuxolimab, more expanded clones were found on average in CD8+ T cells than in CD4+ T cells. The antigen specificity of the clonally expanded peripheral T cells was not determined. Clonal expansion of both CD4+ and CD8+ blood T cells was observed from baseline to week 6 at doses 0.1 to 3.0 mg/kg. In the 0.1-3.0 mg/kg groups, partial responders had among the lowest normalized peripheral clonal expansion, particularly in CD8+ T cells.

Patients with a history of autoimmune disease or receiving systemic immunosuppression were excluded from the trial. Peripheral blood for TCR sequencing was collected from all dose cohorts at baseline, on cycle 4 day 1, and on cycle 7 day 1. Samples came from an open-label, multicenter, first-in-human phase I dose-escalation trial of ivuxolimab. Adults with locally advanced or metastatic melanoma, renal cell, hepatocellular, or head and neck squamous cell carcinoma were enrolled in the trial. Before TCR sequencing, CD4+ and CD8+ T cells were separately sorted from peripheral blood. Genomic DNA was isolated from the sorted cells so that the TCRbeta CDR3 region could be sequenced. The immunoSEQ Assay was used to sequence the TCRbeta CDR3 regions. Not all clones reach the TCRdb copy of this immuneACCESS table, which keeps in-frame sequences only. Checked studies attribute under half of the gap to unresolved V genes and leave the rest unexplained. The sample table holds some 50,000 clones, of which 84% were seen once. The top ten constitute 2% to 3% of the sample.

With respect to this clone: Its antigen is still unknown. No much larger clone exists at a distance of one base, and base qualities are not known.

The clonotype was recovered from an adult with an advanced solid tumor such as melanoma, head and neck, liver or kidney cancer. The source was CD4+ or CD8+ T cells sorted from blood, collected in a trial of the OX40 agonist ivuxolimab.

The CDR3 protein sequence reads: CASSSSGYEQYF. The sequenced DNA: TGTGCCAGCAGTTCGTCAGGGTACGAGCAGTACTTC. The chain was built from TRBV27 and TRBJ2-7; TRBD1 might be the D gene, on 5 matching bases. The CDR3 starts with the cysteine, ends with the phenylalanine, and has 12 residues. Only the CDR3 part of the read is kept: 36 bases, read in frame from the first base. Trimming takes 4 bases from V and 4 bases from J, and the germline ends sit 8 bases apart. The germline V gene (reference sequence) provides CDR1 MNHEY and CDR2 SMNVEV.